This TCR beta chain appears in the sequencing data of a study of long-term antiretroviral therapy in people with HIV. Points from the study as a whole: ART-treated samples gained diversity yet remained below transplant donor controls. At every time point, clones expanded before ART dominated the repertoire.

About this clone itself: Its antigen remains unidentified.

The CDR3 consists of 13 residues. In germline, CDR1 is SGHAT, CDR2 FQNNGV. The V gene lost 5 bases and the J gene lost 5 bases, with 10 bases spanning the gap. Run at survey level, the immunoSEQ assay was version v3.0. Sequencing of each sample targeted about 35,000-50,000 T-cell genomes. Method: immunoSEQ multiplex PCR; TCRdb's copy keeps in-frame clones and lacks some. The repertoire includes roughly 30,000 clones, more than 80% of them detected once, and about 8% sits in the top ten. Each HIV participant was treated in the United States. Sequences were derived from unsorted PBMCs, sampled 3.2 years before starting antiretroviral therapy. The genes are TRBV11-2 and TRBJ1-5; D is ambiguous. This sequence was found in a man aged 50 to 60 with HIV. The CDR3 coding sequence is TGTGCCAGCAGCCACGAGGGAGATCAGCCCCAGCATTTT. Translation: CASSHEGDQPQHF.